This TCR beta chain was captured in a study of shared clonotypes between healthy human individuals. For the study at large: The study drew on a couple of women and three men aged 18 to 49 as donors. Each donor had three CD4 naive, three CD4 memory, two CD8 naive and one CD8 memory plate. Findings and caveats of the study: It was observed that roughly 5.1% of naive CD4 clonotypes were shared across several donors. Clonotypes which were not shared had lower generation probabilities than clonotypes that all four donors shared.

In the case of this clone: Its target is not known. Within the sample, other DNA sequences also encode this same CDR3.

Terminally differentiated effector memory CD45RA+ cells were excluded by CCR7 positive selection of CD45RO-negative cells. The CDR3 loop spans 12 amino acids. Germline V gene lookup returns CDR1 LNHDA and CDR2 SQIVND (reference sequence). V lost 8 bases to trimming and J lost 7 bases, with 12 bases between them. Repertoires were generated with immunoSEQ multiplex PCR, while TCRdb's copy carries only in-frame clones and drops some. The sample carries approximately 2,000,000 clones, 93% recorded once. J is TRBJ2-1 and V is TRBV19; D gene unclear. Specimen: naive CD8+ T cells from PBMCs. The clonotype originates from a young man in good health. Some clones in this sample may be carry-over from other donors' samples. The CDR3 DNA reads TGTGCCAGTTCGTTTAGGTATAATGAGCAGTTCTTC. Amino acids: CASSFRYNEQFF.